The 7 T cell receptor beta chains below come from one sample, sequenced in a study of cytomegalovirus exposure and HLA in healthy donors (dated by TCRdb to about 2017). The library was built by means of the immunoSEQ multiplex PCR assay. The multiplex PCR relied on a mix of 60 forward primers for TCR Vbeta segments and 13 reverse primers for TCR Jbeta segments. TCRdb took over this immuneACCESS table, retaining in-frame rearrangements with V and J assigned. Such tables are incomplete; in checked studies, under half of the missing clones stem from an unresolved V gene, and the remainder is unexplained. The sample profile shows nearly 110,000 clones; 65% to 80% of them were found once. The ten top clones hold roughly 6% of the sample. Source material: PBMCs. These receptors were taken from a woman in her fifties or sixties in good health and CMV-seropositive.

The V gene is TRBV11-2, the J gene TRBJ1-4; the match to TRBD1 covers 9 bases. J lost 4 bases, V lost 1 base, and 1 base had no gene match. Per the germline V gene, CDR1 is SGHAT and CDR2 is FQNNGV. The CDR3 runs to 15 residues. The CDR3 loop is CASSLGGQGNEKLFF. Written as DNA, the CDR3 is TGTGCCAGCAGCTTAGGGGGACAGGGTAATGAAAAACTGTTTTTT.

V is TRBV9 and J is TRBJ1-3; D uncertain. This CDR3 has 16 amino acids. Germline CDR1 SGDLS, CDR2 YYNGEE. The V gene lost 0 bases and the J gene lost 0 bases, with 10 bases spanning the gap. CDR3 sequence (DNA): TGTGCCAGCAGCGTAGCTGAGCGATTCTCTGGAAACACCATATATTTT. Translated: CASSVAERFSGNTIYF. Full variable domain (rest looked up from reference TRBV9 and TRBJ1-3): DSGVTQTPKHLITATGQRVTLRCSPRSGDLSVYWYQQSLDQGLQFLIQYYNGEERAKGNILERFSAQQFPDLHSELNLSSLELGDSALYFCASSVAERFSGNTIYFGEGSWLTVV.

CDR3 sequence reads: CASSPLLAGTHGYTF. For the CDR3, the DNA is TGCGCCAGCAGTCCTCTACTGGCAGGAACCCATGGCTACACCTTC. The V gene is TRBV4-3, the J gene TRBJ1-2; D is uncertain. V lost 6 bases to trimming and J lost 6 bases, with 20 bases between them. The CDR3 covers 15 residues. CDR1 LGHNA and CDR2 YSLEER come from the germline V gene.

V and J are TRBV11-2 and TRBJ2-1; 7 positions match TRBD1. The CDR3 extends over 16 amino acids. Germline V gene data show CDR1 as SGHAT and CDR2 as FQNNGV. Germline trimming cut 5 bases from V and 7 bases from J; bases unmatched to any gene: 14. The CDR3 sequence: CASSLLLFRGSNEQFF. The CDR3 DNA follows: TGTGCCAGCAGCCTATTGCTCTTCAGGGGGAGTAATGAGCAGTTCTTC.

This chain uses TRBV7-3 with TRBJ2-5; D is perhaps TRBD2 (6 bases). The J call may be wrong; the DNA end is better matched by TRBJ2-7. In germline, CDR1 is SGHTA, CDR2 FQGTGA. This CDR3 is built from 15 residues. CDR3 in amino acids: CASSLGPSDNYEQYF. The CDR3 bases are TGTGCCAGCAGCTTAGGGCCTAGCGACAACTACGAGCAGTACTTC.

This chain links TRBV9 with TRBJ1-5, with D tentatively TRBD1 (6 bases). V was cut by 3 bases and J by 6 bases, with 13 bases left in between. The germline V gene has CDR1 SGDLS and CDR2 YYNGEE. This CDR3 comprises 14 residues. Here the CDR3 DNA reads TGTGCCAGCAGCGGAAGGACAGACGTTCAGCCCCAGCATTTT. Its protein product is CASSGRTDVQPQHF.

The chain recombines TRBV5-1 with TRBJ1-1; D might be TRBD1 (6 bases). The CDR3 sequence is 15 residues long. Trimming cost V 1 base and J 6 bases, with 16 bases left between them. In germline, CDR1 is SGHRS, CDR2 YFSETQ. CDR3 region: CASSLPTTGSAEAFF. The CDR3 DNA is TGCGCCAGCAGCTTGCCTACAACAGGGAGCGCTGAAGCTTTCTTT.